Listed below are T cell receptor beta chains from one sample, sequenced in a study of somatic mutations in cytotoxic T cells in rheumatoid arthritis. The table came from immunoSEQ multiplex PCR; TCRdb's copy has only in-frame clones and leaves some out. The table lists about 16,000 clones, nearly 80% of them singletons. Sequencing input: CD8+ T cells sorted from blood. The receptor source for this set is an adult with rheumatoid arthritis. Each CDR3 is given with its conserved first and last residue. A D gene is named only where the DNA matches it firmly. The size entry is marked missing in some rows and otherwise reads once, few, many or a size class.

TGTGCCAGCAGCTTTACAGCCGGGACTACCGCCAATGAGCAGTTCTTC,CASSFTAGTTANEQFF,once,TRBV7-6,TRBD2,TRBJ2-1
TGTGCCAGCAGCTTGGAAATCGGGGGAGGGTCACCCCTCCACTTT,CASSLEIGGGSPLHF,.,TRBV5-5,.,TRBJ1-6
TGTGCCAGCAGCGCCGCCGGGACTAGCGATTCCTACGAGCAGTACTTC,CASSAAGTSDSYEQYF,.,TRBV13,TRBD2,TRBJ2-7
TGTGCCTGGAGTAGCTATAGGACTAGCGGTAGGGGGACCCAGTACTTC,CAWSSYRTSGRGTQYF,.,TRBV30,TRBD2,TRBJ2-5
TGTGCCAGCAGGGAGGACGGCCCCTACGAGCAGTACTTC,CASREDGPYEQYF,once,TRBV2,.,TRBJ2-7
TGTGCCAGCAGCTTAGACGACGCGGGGGGGCCCACAGATACGCAGTATTTT,CASSLDDAGGPTDTQYF,.,TRBV7-6,TRBD2,TRBJ2-3
TGTGCCTGGGGTCTCCCCGGATCCACTGAAGCTTTCTTT,CAWGLPGSTEAFF,.,TRBV30,.,TRBJ1-1
TGTGCCAGCAGCTTAGCCGCAGGACGTAGCTCTGGAAACACCATATATTTT,CASSLAAGRSSGNTIYF,.,TRBV11-2,.,TRBJ1-3
TGTGCCAGCAGGAAACTAGAATCGGACACCGGGGAGCTGTTTTTT,CASRKLESDTGELFF,.,TRBV2,.,TRBJ2-2
TGTGCCAGCAGCGTCTGGTCGGGACTCACTGAAGCTTTCTTT,CASSVWSGLTEAFF,few,TRBV9,.,TRBJ1-1
TGTGCCAGCGGATTCCACGGGACAGGCTACTTC,CASGFHGTGYF,.,TRBV27,TRBD1,TRBJ2-7
TGTGCCAGCACTACTCACAGGGATGACTATGGCTACACCTTC,CASTTHRDDYGYTF,.,TRBV6-5,.,TRBJ1-2
TGTGCCTTCTATAGCGGGGGCACAGATACGCAGTATTTT,CAFYSGGTDTQYF,once,TRBV30,TRBD2,TRBJ2-3
TGTGCCAGCAGCTTAGAGCCGTGGGTCGGACGGAGTAATTCACCCCTCCACTTT,CASSLEPWVGRSNSPLHF,.,TRBV11-3,.,TRBJ1-6
TGTGCCAGCAGCGGAACGACAGGCCAATCGAGCTCCTACGAGCAGTACTTC,CASSGTTGQSSSYEQYF,.,TRBV11-2,.,TRBJ2-7
TGTGCCAGCAGCGTAGCGGGACAGGGAGGATCGGAAACTGAAGCTTTCTTT,CASSVAGQGGSETEAFF,.,TRBV9,TRBD1,TRBJ1-1
TGTGCCAGCAGACCCACTAGCGGGGGACCTTACGAGCAATACTTC,CASRPTSGGPYEQYF,.,TRBV11-2,TRBD2,TRBJ2-7
TGTGCCAGCAGTTCACCTCCTCAAGCGGACCTCTCCTACGAGCAGTACTTC,CASSSPPQADLSYEQYF,once,TRBV28,.,TRBJ2-7
TGCGCCAGCAGCTTGATGACAGGGAATTACGAGCAGTACTTC,CASSLMTGNYEQYF,few,TRBV5-1,TRBD1,TRBJ2-7
TGTGCCAGTAGTAGCCTTCAACAGGGAAGCAATCAGCCCCAGCATTTT,CASSSLQQGSNQPQHF,once,TRBV19,.,TRBJ1-5
TGTGCCAGCAGCTCTCCGGGACGCAGCTCTGGGGCCAACGTCCTGACTTTC,CASSSPGRSSGANVLTF,.,TRBV7-2,.,TRBJ2-6
TGTGCCAGCAGCCCCAGTCTTGAGACCTACAATGAGCAGTTCTTC,CASSPSLETYNEQFF,.,TRBV7-7,.,TRBJ2-1
TGCGCCAGCGGCCCCTCCTACGAGCAGTACTTC,CASGPSYEQYF,.,TRBV10-2,.,TRBJ2-7
TGTGCCAGCAGCCCGACTAGCTTTGGGGAGACCCAGTACTTC,CASSPTSFGETQYF,.,TRBV14,TRBD2,TRBJ2-5
TGTGCCAGTAGTATGGGACAGCTCCTTAATGAAAAACTGTTTTTT,CASSMGQLLNEKLFF,.,TRBV19,TRBD1,TRBJ1-4
TGTGCCACCAGCAGAGATAAAGCTCTCTGGGGAGCTTCGAACTATGGCTACACCTTC,CATSRDKALWGASNYGYTF,.,TRBV15,.,TRBJ1-2
TGTGCCAGCAGTTTCTGGGCGGATAATGAAAAACTGTTTTTT,CASSFWADNEKLFF,.,TRBV28,.,TRBJ1-4
TGTGCCAGCAACACAGGGTCTTTTGACTATGGCTACACCTTC,CASNTGSFDYGYTF,.,TRBV7-9,.,TRBJ1-2
TGTGCCAGCAGCACCGGGACTAGCTGGAATGAGCAGTTCTTC,CASSTGTSWNEQFF,.,TRBV7-9,TRBD2,TRBJ2-1
TGTGCCAGCAGTATTACAGGGGTGAGCACAGATACGCAGTATTTT,CASSITGVSTDTQYF,once,TRBV27,TRBD1,TRBJ2-3